This TCR beta chain was recovered during a study of beta chain features in type 1 diabetes. About the research overall: In age, gender and cell yields, patients were similar to healthy donors. Study-level results: TCRB CDR3 length was moderately but significantly reduced in all four CD4+ subsets of Type 1 diabetes patients. A pattern of fewer insertions and more deletions at VDJ junctions was seen in type 1 diabetes patients.

All of the isolated RNA was reverse transcribed, so expressed TCRB transcripts were sequenced. Average reads for naive, central memory and regulatory T cell samples were several million. Repertoires were generated with immunoSEQ multiplex PCR, while TCRdb's copy carries only in-frame clones and drops some. Of some 300,000 clones in the sample, 7% to 9% were seen once. The sample holds a few counts of this clone. Its target is unknown. Germline V gene data show CDR1 as SGHTA and CDR2 as FQGNSA. The CDR3 is 15 residues long. Trimming left V 1 base short and J 3 bases short, with 13 bases between. The clonotype originates from a woman aged 18-30 years in good health. V is TRBV7-2 and J is TRBJ2-7; perhaps TRBD1 as D (5 bases). The specimen was central memory CD4+ T cells from blood. The CDR3 DNA sequence: TGTGCCAGCAGCTTAGAAAAAGGGGCCGGCTACGAGCAGTACTTC. Translating gives CASSLEKGAGYEQYF.